This is a list of T cell receptor beta chains from one sample in a study of shared clonotypes between healthy human individuals. Clones were read by immunoSEQ multiplex PCR, and TCRdb kept only the in-frame ones, dropping some. The sample contains hundreds of thousands of clones, around 67% of which appear only once. The specimen was memory CD4+ T cells sorted from blood. The receptors shown here come from a woman in her twenties or thirties in good health. Each CDR3 is given with its conserved first and last residue. A D gene is named only where the DNA matches it firmly. A clone size is listed for some rows: how often the clone was seen (once, few, many), or a class if it is expanded.

NA	TRBV29-1	once	TRBJ2-1	CSVESSQGNEQFF	TGCAGCGTTGAGTCTTCACAGGGAAATGAGCAGTTCTTC
TRBD1	TRBV7-2	NA	TRBJ2-7	CASSLRGTGYEQYF	TGTGCCAGCAGCCTCAGGGGGACAGGATACGAGCAGTACTTC
NA	TRBV19	NA	TRBJ1-4	CASSTGYQGASLGKLFF	TGTGCCAGTAGTACAGGATATCAAGGGGCGTCTTTAGGAAAACTGTTTTTT
NA	TRBV28	NA	TRBJ2-7	CASSGALAYEQYF	TGTGCCAGCTCAGGGGCCCTAGCGTACGAGCAGTACTTC
TRBD2	TRBV19	NA	TRBJ2-2	CASISQALAGGPAHTGELFF	TGTGCCAGTATATCACAAGCACTAGCGGGAGGGCCGGCGCACACCGGGGAGCTGTTTTTT
NA	TRBV6-1	NA	TRBJ2-2	CASSEVAGWTGELFF	TGTGCCAGCAGTGAAGTTGCGGGATGGACCGGGGAGTTGTTTTTT
NA	TRBV6-5	NA	TRBJ1-3	CASSYVLGNTIYF	TGTGCCAGCAGTTACGTCTTAGGAAACACCATATATTTT
NA	TRBV2	NA	TRBJ2-3	CASSVNRVTDTQYF	TGTGCCAGCAGTGTTAACAGGGTTACAGATACGCAGTATTTT
NA	TRBV6-5	NA	TRBJ2-5	CASSYSSAGKKTQYF	TGTGCCAGCAGTTACTCGTCGGCGGGAAAAAAGACCCAGTACTTC
NA	TRBV10-2	NA	TRBJ2-4	CASSTGQNIQYF	TGCGCCAGCAGCACCGGGCAAAACATTCAGTACTTC
NA	TRBV6-5	NA	TRBJ1-6	CASRADSYNSPLHF	TGTGCCAGCAGGGCGGACTCCTATAATTCACCCCTCCACTTT